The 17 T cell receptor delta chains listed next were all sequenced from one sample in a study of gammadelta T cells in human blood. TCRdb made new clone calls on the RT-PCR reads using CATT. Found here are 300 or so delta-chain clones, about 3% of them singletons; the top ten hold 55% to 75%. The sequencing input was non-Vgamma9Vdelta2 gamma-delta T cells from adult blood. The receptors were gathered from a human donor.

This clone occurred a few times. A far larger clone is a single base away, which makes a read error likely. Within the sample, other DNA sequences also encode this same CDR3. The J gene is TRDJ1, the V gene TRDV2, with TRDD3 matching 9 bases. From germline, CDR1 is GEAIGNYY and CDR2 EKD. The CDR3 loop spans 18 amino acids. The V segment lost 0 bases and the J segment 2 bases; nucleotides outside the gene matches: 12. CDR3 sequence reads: CACDTAGTGGKYTDKLIF. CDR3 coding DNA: TGTGCCTGTGACACCGCGGGTACTGGGGGAAAGTATACCGATAAACTCATCTTT.

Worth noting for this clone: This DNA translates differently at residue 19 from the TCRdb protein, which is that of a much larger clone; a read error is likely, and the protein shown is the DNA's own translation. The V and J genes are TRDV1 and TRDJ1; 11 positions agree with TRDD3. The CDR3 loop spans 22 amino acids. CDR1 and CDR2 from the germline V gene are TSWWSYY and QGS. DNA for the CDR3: TGTGCTCTTGGGGAACGACCTTCCTACTGGTACTGGGGGATAGCCTACACCGATAACCTCATCTTT. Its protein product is CALGERPSYWYWGIAYTDNLIF.

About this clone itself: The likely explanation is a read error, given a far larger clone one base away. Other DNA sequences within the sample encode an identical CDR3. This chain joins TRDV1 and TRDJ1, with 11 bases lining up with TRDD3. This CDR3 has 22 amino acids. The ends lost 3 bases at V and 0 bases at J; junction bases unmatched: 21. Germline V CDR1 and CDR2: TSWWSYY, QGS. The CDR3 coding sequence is TGTGCTCTTGGGGAGCGGCCTTCCTACTGGTACTGGGGGATAGCCTACACCGATAAACTCATCTTT. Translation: CALGERPSYWYWGIAYTDKLIF.

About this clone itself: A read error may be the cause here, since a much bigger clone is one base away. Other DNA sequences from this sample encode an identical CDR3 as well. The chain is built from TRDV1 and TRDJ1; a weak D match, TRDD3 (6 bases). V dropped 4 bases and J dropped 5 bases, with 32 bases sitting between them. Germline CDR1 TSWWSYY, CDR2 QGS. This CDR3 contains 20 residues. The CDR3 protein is CALGVLLRSWGRGGTDKLIF. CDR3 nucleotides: TGTGCTCTTGGGGTGCTTCTCCGGAGCTGGGGAAGGGGGGGCACAGATAAACTCATCTTT.

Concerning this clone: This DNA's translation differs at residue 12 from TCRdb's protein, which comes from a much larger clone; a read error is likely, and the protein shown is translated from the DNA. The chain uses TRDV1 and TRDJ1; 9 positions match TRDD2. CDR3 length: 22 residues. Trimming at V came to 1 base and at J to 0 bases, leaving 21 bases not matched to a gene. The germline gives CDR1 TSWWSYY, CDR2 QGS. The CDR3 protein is CALGERPSYWYCGIAYTDKLIF. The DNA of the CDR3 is TGTGCTCTTGGGGAACGGCCTTCCTACTGGTACTGTGGGATAGCCTACACCGATAAACTCATCTTT.

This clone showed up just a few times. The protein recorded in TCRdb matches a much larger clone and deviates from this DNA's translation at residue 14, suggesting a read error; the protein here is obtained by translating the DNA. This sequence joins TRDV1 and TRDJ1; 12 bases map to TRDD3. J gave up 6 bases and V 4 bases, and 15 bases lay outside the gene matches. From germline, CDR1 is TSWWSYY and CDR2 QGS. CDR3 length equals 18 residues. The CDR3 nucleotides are TGTGCTCTTGGGGTTCGCTACGTACTGGGGGATACTGGGCATAAACTCATCTTT. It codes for CALGVRYVLGDTGHKLIF.

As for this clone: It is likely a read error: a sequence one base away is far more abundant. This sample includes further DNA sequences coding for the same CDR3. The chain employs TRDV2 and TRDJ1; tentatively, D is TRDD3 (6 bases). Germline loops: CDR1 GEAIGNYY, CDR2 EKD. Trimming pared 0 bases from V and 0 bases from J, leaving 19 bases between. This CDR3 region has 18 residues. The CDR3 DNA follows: TGTGCCTGTGACACCCGTTTGGCATCTGGGGCTTACACCGATAAACTCATCTTT. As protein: CACDTRLASGAYTDKLIF.

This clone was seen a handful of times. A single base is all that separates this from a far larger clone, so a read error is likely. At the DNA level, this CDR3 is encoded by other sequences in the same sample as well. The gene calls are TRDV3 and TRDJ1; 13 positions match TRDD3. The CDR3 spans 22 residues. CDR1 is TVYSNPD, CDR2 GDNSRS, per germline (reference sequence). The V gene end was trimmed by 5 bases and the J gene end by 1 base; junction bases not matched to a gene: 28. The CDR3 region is CATLPGPSYWGIREPVTDKLIF. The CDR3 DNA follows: TGTGCCACACTTCCGGGCCCCTCGTACTGGGGGATACGCGAACCGGTCACCGATAAACTCATCTTT.

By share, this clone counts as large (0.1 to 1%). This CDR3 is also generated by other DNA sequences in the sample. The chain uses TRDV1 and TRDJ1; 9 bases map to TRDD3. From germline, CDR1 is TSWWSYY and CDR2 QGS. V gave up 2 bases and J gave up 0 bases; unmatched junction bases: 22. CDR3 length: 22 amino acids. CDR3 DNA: TGTGCTCTTGGGGAATACGGTACCCCCCACTGGGGGACTCCCCCGTACACCGATAAACTCATCTTT. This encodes CALGEYGTPHWGTPPYTDKLIF.

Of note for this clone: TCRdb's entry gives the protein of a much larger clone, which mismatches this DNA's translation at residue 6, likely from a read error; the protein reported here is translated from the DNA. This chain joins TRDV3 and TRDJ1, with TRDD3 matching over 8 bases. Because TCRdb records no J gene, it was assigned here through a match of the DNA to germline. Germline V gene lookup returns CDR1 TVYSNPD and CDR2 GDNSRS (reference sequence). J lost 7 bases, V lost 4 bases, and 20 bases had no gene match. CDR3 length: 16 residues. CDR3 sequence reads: CASRPPPPLLGGKLIF. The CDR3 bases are TGTGCCTCCCGGCCTCCCCCCCCTTTACTGGGGGGTAAACTCATCTTT.

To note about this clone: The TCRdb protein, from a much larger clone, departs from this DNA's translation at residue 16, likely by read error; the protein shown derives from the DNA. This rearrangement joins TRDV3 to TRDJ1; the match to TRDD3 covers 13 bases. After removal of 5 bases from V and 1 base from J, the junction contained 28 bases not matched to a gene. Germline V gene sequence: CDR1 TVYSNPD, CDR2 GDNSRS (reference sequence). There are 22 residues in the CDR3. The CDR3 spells CATLPGPSYWGIREPGTDKLIF. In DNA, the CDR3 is TGTGCCACCCTTCCGGGCCCCTCGTACTGGGGGATACGCGAACCGGGCACCGATAAACTCATCTTT.

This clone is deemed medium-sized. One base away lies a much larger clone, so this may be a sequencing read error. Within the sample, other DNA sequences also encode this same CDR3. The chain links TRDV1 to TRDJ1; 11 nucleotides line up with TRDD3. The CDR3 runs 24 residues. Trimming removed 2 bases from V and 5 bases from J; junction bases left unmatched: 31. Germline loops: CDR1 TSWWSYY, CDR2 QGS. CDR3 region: CALGETIQKLTVTGGYRATDKLIF. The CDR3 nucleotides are TGTGCTCTTGGGGAAACTATACAAAAACTTACTGTAACTGGGGGATATCGGGCCACTGATAAACTCATCTTT.

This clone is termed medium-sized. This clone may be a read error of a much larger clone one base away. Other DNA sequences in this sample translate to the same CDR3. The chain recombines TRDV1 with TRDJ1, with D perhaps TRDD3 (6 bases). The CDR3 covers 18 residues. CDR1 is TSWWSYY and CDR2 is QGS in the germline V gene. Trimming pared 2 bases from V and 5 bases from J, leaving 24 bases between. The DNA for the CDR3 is TGTGCTCTTGGGGAAAAAATTGCCTATAACTGGGAGGCTGATAAACTCATCTTT. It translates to CALGEKIAYNWEADKLIF.

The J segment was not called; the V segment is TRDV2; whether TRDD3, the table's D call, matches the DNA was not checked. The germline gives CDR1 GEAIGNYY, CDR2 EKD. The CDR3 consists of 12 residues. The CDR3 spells CACDTGIRELIF. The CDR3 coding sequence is TGTGCCTGTGACACAGGGATACGAGAGCTCATCTTT.

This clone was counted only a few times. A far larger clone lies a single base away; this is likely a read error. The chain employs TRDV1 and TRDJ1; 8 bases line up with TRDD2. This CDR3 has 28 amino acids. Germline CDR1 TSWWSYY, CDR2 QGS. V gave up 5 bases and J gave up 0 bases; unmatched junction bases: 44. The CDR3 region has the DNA TGTGCTCTTGGGAACCCAATCCCTCTCATGCTTCCTACCGCTACGGAGACCGTCACGACCTCTTACACCGATAAACTCATCTTT. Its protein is CALGNPIPLMLPTATETVTTSYTDKLIF.

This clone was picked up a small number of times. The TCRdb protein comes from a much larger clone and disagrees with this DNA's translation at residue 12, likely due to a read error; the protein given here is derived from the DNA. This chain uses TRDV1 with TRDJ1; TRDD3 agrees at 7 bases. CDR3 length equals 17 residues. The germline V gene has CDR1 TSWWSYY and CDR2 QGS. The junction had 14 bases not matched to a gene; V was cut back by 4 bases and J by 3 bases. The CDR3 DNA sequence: TGTGCTCTTGGGGTCATGGATGGGACTGGGGTCGCCGATAAACTCATCTTT. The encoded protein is CALGVMDGTGVADKLIF.

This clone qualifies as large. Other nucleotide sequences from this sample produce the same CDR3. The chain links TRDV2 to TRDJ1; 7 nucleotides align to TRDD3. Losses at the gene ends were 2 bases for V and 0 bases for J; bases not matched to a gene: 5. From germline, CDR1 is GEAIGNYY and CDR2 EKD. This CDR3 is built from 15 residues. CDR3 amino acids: CACDNDWGDTDKLIF. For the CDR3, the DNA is TGTGCCTGTGACAACGACTGGGGCGACACCGATAAACTCATCTTT.